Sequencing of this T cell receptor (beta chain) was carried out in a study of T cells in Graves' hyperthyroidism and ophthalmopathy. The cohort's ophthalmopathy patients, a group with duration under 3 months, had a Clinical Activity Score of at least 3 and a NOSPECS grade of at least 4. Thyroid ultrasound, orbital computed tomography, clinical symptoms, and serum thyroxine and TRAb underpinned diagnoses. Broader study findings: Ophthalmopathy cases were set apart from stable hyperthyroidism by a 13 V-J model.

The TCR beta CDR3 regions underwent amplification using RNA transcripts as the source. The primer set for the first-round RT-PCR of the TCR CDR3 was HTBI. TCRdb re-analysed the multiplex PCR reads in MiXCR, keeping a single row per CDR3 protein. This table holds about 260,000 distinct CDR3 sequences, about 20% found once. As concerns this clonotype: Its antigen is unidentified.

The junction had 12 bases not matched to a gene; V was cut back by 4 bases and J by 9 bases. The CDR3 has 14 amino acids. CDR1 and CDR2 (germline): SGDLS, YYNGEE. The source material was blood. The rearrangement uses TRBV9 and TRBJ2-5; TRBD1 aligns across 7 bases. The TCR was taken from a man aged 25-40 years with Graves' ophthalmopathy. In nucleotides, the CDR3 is TGTGCCAGCAGCACCCGACAGGGCCGCGAGGCCCAGTACTTC. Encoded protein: CASSTRQGREAQYF.